One and the same sample provided the 21 T cell receptor beta chains below, sequenced in a study of T cells in Graves' hyperthyroidism and ophthalmopathy. Regions amplified from RNA transcripts were the TCR beta CDR3 regions. RT-PCR in the first round (using the HTBI primer set) targeted the TCR CDR3. TCRdb re-derived calls from the multiplex PCR reads in MiXCR, one entry per CDR3 protein. The sample has some 92,000 distinct CDR3 sequences, 35% to 50% seen once. Specimen: peripheral blood or thyroid tissue (not recorded which). The receptor set was obtained from a woman younger than 45 with Graves' hyperthyroidism.

The table lists this clonotype with many counts. The rearrangement uses TRBV28 and TRBJ2-6; weak D call: TRBD2 (6 bases). The ends were cut back, 6 bases at V and 4 bases at J, with 16 bases in the middle. Germline-derived CDR1 and CDR2 are MDHEN and SYDVKM. This CDR3 comprises 16 residues. The CDR3 is CASSYHPAGGANVLTF. The CDR3 DNA reads as TGTGCCAGCAGCTACCACCCTGCGGGGGGGGCCAACGTCCTGACTTTC.

The chain links TRBV7-6 to TRBJ2-5, with a weak D call TRBD1 (7 bases). CDR3 length: 16 amino acids. CDR1 is SGHVS and CDR2 is FNYEAQ in the germline V gene. V was pared by 6 bases and J by 5 bases, with 22 bases between. The CDR3 bases are TGTGCCAGCAGTCCTTATCACGCGGGACAGCTGGAGACCCAGTACTTC. As protein: CASSPYHAGQLETQYF.

Notes on this clonotype: No DNA is shown, since the ends of the CDR3 on it are uncertain; the CDR3 is the one TCRdb lists. This chain joins TRBV25-1 and TRBJ1-4; the table's D call, TRBD1, has no DNA check behind it. CDR1 MGHDK and CDR2 SYGVNS come from the germline V gene. The CDR3 is 16 amino acids long, termini counted. The CDR3: CACSARDRAGDEKLFF.

This clonotype was seen a handful of times. The rearrangement uses TRBV28 and TRBJ1-2; 8 positions agree with TRBD1. Germline CDR1 MDHEN, CDR2 SYDVKM. Unmatched junction bases numbered 5, after V lost 6 bases and J lost 2 bases. The CDR3 runs to 14 residues. CDR3 coding DNA: TGTGCCAGCAGCGACAGGGGAAGGAACTATGGCTACACCTTC. Protein sequence: CASSDRGRNYGYTF.

This chain uses TRBV20-1 with TRBJ1-5; no reliable D call. The germline CDR1 and CDR2 sequences are DFQATT and SNEGSKA (reference sequence). V gave up 6 bases and J gave up 9 bases, with 21 bases separating them. The CDR3 loop spans 14 amino acids. In DNA form, the CDR3 reads TGCAGTGCGGGGAGACAAGTCACTCAGAGGCCCCAGCATTTT. Its protein product is CSAGRQVTQRPQHF.

About this clonotype itself: It is likely a read error, because the conserved phenylalanine at the end of the CDR3 is missing. The rearrangement joins TRBV7-3 to TRBJ2-3; 7 bases are a match to TRBD1. V was clipped by 1 base and J by 1 base; unmatched bases: 8. The germline V gene encodes CDR1 SGHTA and CDR2 FQGTGA. This CDR3 region has 17 residues. This CDR3 reads CASSLIEGQGGTDTQYL. The DNA of the CDR3 is TGTGCCAGCAGCTTAATCGAAGGGCAGGGGGGCACAGATACGCAGTATCTT.

The J gene is TRBJ2-1, the V gene TRBV5-1, with 11 bases that match TRBD2. The CDR3 extends over 17 amino acids. CDR1 is SGHRS, CDR2 YFSETQ, per germline. The trim removed 5 bases at V and 9 bases at J, leaving 16 bases unmatched. CDR3 protein: CASRPMPGLAVTSEQFF. The CDR3 region has the DNA TGCGCCAGCAGGCCAATGCCGGGACTAGCGGTAACGAGTGAGCAGTTCTTC.

This clonotype was recorded many times. The rearrangement joins TRBV3-1 to TRBJ2-7; D is undetermined. V shed 4 bases and J shed 5 bases, with 9 bases lying between them. Germline V gene data show CDR1 as LGHDT and CDR2 as YNNKEL (reference sequence). This CDR3 is built from 12 residues. CDR3 in DNA: TGTGCCAGCAGCCGTACATGGGACGAGCAGTACTTC. This gives the protein CASSRTWDEQYF.

This clonotype appeared many times. V and J are TRBV20-1 and TRBJ1-5; tentative D call: TRBD1 (6 bases). V was cut by 6 bases and J by 2 bases, with 14 bases left in between. There are 14 residues in the CDR3. From germline, CDR1 is DFQATT and CDR2 SNEGSKA (reference sequence). This chain's CDR3 is CSAPRGEGNQPQHF. CDR3 DNA: TGCAGTGCACCGAGGGGGGAGGGCAATCAGCCCCAGCATTTT.

This clonotype was detected once. One end of the junction varies from germline; a read error may be responsible. The V gene is TRBV10-3, the J gene TRBJ1-1, with D hard to call. CDR3 length equals 12 residues. The germline gives CDR1 ENHRY, CDR2 SYGVKD. CDR3 region: CAISIRPPEASF. The CDR3 DNA reads TGTGCCATCAGTATCAGGCCCCCTGAAGCTTCCTTT.

This clonotype was seen repeatedly, ten times or more. The rearrangement links TRBV20-1 to TRBJ2-3; weak D call: TRBD1 (6 bases). The CDR3 covers 14 residues. Looked up from germline, CDR1 is DFQATT and CDR2 is SNEGSKA (reference sequence). V was trimmed by 5 bases and J by 4 bases, leaving 16 bases between them. In DNA, the CDR3 is TGCAGTGCTCCCCTAAGCAGGGGCGCAGATACGCAGTATTTT. The encoded protein is CSAPLSRGADTQYF.

Ten or more counts support this clonotype. The chain links TRBV7-9 to TRBJ1-5; the match to TRBD1 covers 7 bases. The CDR3 runs to 14 residues. The junction had 4 bases not matched to a gene; V was cut back by 5 bases and J by 3 bases. Per the germline V gene, CDR1 is SEHNR and CDR2 is FQNEAQ (reference sequence). For the CDR3, the DNA is TGTGCCAGCAGCCGGGACAGCCTCAATCAGCCCCAGCATTTT. It codes for CASSRDSLNQPQHF.

The chain links TRBV11-1 to TRBJ2-7; 10 bases map to TRBD1. This CDR3 contains 15 residues. Germline values: CDR1 SGHAT, CDR2 FQDESV (reference sequence). Trimming cost V 5 bases and J 9 bases; bases outside gene matches: 13. The CDR3 sequence: CASSAGQGIGHGQYF. In nucleotides, the CDR3 is TGTGCCAGCAGCGCGGGACAGGGGATCGGGCACGGGCAGTACTTC.

The genes are TRBV5-1 and TRBJ2-2; a weak D match, TRBD1 (5 bases). CDR3 size: 15 residues. V gave up 0 bases and J gave up 11 bases, with 17 bases separating them. Germline V gives CDR1 SGHRS, CDR2 YFSETQ. CDR3 DNA sequence: TGCGCCAGCAGCTTGGATCCAGGGAATTATGGCGAGCTGTTTTTT. Amino acid sequence: CASSLDPGNYGELFF. Based on the CDR3 plus reference TRBV5-1 and TRBJ2-2, the full variable domain is KAGVTQTPRYLIKTRGQQVTLSCSPISGHRSVSWYQQTPGQGLQFLFEYFSETQRNKGNFPGRFSGRQFSNSRSEMNVSTLELGDSALYLCASSLDPGNYGELFFGEGSRLTVL.

This clonotype appeared a few times. This chain links TRBV28 with TRBJ2-7; possible D gene TRBD2, 6 bases. CDR1 and CDR2 (germline): MDHEN, SYDVKM. The CDR3 totals 16 residues. V lost 3 bases to trimming and J lost 4 bases, with 19 bases between them. The CDR3 DNA reads as TGTGCCAGCAGTTTTAGGGCCTTGGAGGGGACTTACGAGCAGTACTTC. Protein sequence: CASSFRALEGTYEQYF.

This clonotype was counted a few times. Possible read error: a much larger clone is one base away. The chain is built from TRBV7-8 and TRBJ2-7; D remains ambiguous. The V and J ends lost 6 bases and 0 bases respectively, with 12 bases between them. The CDR3 is 14 residues long. Germline loops: CDR1 SGHVS, CDR2 FQNEAQ. As DNA, the CDR3 is TGTGCCAGCAGGGCACGCCAAAGCTCCTACGAGCAGTACTTC. Encoded protein: CASRARQSSYEQYF. Supplemented by reference TRBV7-8 and TRBJ2-7, the full variable domain reads GAGVSQSPRYKVAKRGQDVALRCDPISGHVSLFWYQQALGQGPEFLTYFQNEAQLDKSGLPSDRFFAERPEGSVSTLKIQRTQQEDSAVYLCASRARQSSYEQYFGPGTRLTVT.

The V gene is TRBV6-4, the J gene TRBJ1-1; TRBD1 matches 7 bases. Germline V gene data show CDR1 as MRHNA and CDR2 as SNTAGT. The length of the CDR3 is 14 residues. Trimming cost V 5 bases and J 0 bases; bases outside gene matches: 3. CDR3 amino acids: CASSPGGVNTEAFF. CDR3 bases: TGTGCCAGCAGTCCAGGGGGTGTGAACACTGAAGCTTTCTTT.

This clonotype was found once. Possible read error: a much larger clone is one base away. This rearrangement joins TRBV25-1 to TRBJ1-4; 10 bases are shared with TRBD1. The germline CDR1 and CDR2 sequences are MGHDK and SYGVNS. This CDR3 is 19 amino acids long. The CDR3 loop is CASSQDRDRGGPSNEKLVF. CDR3 DNA sequence: TGTGCCAGCAGCCAAGATCGGGACAGGGGTGGACCGAGTAATGAAAAACTGGTTTTT.

The chain uses TRBV5-1 and TRBJ2-2; 14 bases align to TRBD2. The CDR3 is 19 amino acids. The V segment lost 0 bases and the J segment 5 bases; nucleotides outside the gene matches: 9. CDR1 is SGHRS and CDR2 is YFSETQ in the germline V gene. This CDR3 is CASSLEGLAGDPGTGELFF. CDR3 DNA sequence: TGCGCCAGCAGCTTGGAGGGACTAGCGGGAGACCCGGGTACCGGGGAGCTGTTTTTT. The variable domain in full, completed from reference TRBV5-1 and TRBJ2-2, reads KAGVTQTPRYLIKTRGQQVTLSCSPISGHRSVSWYQQTPGQGLQFLFEYFSETQRNKGNFPGRFSGRQFSNSRSEMNVSTLELGDSALYLCASSLEGLAGDPGTGELFFGEGSRLTVL.

This clonotype was observed many times. The CDR3, as DNA: TGTGCCAGCAGCCCGACACAGGGGGCGGTATCCTACGAGCAGTACTTC. Translation gives CASSPTQGAVSYEQYF. The rearrangement uses TRBV13 and TRBJ2-7; 9 bases are a match to TRBD1. CDR1 PRHDT and CDR2 FYEKMQ come from the germline V gene (reference sequence). The CDR3 is 16 amino acids. With V trimmed by 5 bases and J by 1 base, 9 bases remained unmatched.

This clonotype was observed a single time. The J gene is TRBJ2-2, the V gene TRBV25-1; 14 bases are a match to TRBD2. The V gene end was trimmed by 7 bases and the J gene end by 4 bases; junction bases not matched to a gene: 14. This CDR3 contains 19 residues. Per the germline V gene, CDR1 is MGHDK and CDR2 is SYGVNS. The CDR3 nucleotides are TGTGCCAGCACCAAAAACCCGGGACTAGCGGGAGATTCCACCGGGGAGCTGTTTTTT. It is translated as CASTKNPGLAGDSTGELFF. The full variable domain, in which reference TRBV25-1 and TRBJ2-2 provide the parts outside the CDR3, is EADIYQTPRYLVIGTGKKITLECSQTMGHDKMYWYQQDPGMELHLIHYSYGVNSTEKGDLSSESTVSRIRTEHFPLTLESARPSHTSQYLCASTKNPGLAGDSTGELFFGEGSRLTVL.